One and the same sample provided the 24 T cell receptor beta chains below, sequenced in a study of blood T cell repertoires in COVID-19. The data were produced by immunoSEQ multiplex PCR, yet TCRdb's version contains in-frame clones alone and is incomplete. This repertoire shows some 380,000 clones, around 84% found once; its top ten account for 0.85% to 1.2%. Sample: peripheral blood. The receptor source for this set is a human donor with acute or convalescent COVID-19. The donor label of this sample is uncertain.

The chain combines TRBV14 with TRBJ2-5; TRBD2 is a possible D gene (6 bases). Between the trimmed V and J ends, which lost 4 bases and 1 base, there was a span of 16 bases. Germline CDR1 and CDR2: SGHDN and FVKESK. CDR3 size: 16 residues. CDR3 amino acids: CASSPYLRGSQETQYF. The CDR3 DNA reads as TGTGCCAGCAGCCCATATTTGCGGGGCAGCCAAGAGACCCAGTACTTC.

The J gene is TRBJ1-4, the V gene TRBV6-4, with 9 bases identical to TRBD1. Per germline, CDR1 MRHNA and CDR2 SNTAGT. The CDR3 is 12 residues long. Trimming took 8 bases from V and 11 from J; bases not matched to a gene: 6. In nucleotides, the CDR3 is TGTGCCAGCTATGATGACAGGGGGAAACTGTTTTTT. As protein: CASYDDRGKLFF.

V and J are TRBV5-4 and TRBJ1-1, with no clear D. CDR1 and CDR2 (germline): SGHNT, YYREEE (reference sequence). The germline V and J ends were trimmed by 0 bases and 1 base, with 10 bases remaining between them. There are 15 residues in the CDR3. Written as DNA, the CDR3 is TGTGCCAGCAGCTTGGGGTTGGAGGAGAACACTGAAGCTTTCTTT. Translated, it gives CASSLGLEENTEAFF. Full variable domain (missing parts from reference TRBV5-4 and TRBJ1-1): ETGVTQSPTHLIKTRGQQVTLRCSSQSGHNTVSWYQQALGQGPQFIFQYYREEENGRGNFPPRFSGLQFPNYSSELNVNALELDDSALYLCASSLGLEENTEAFFGQGTRLTVV.

This clone was observed once. The chain employs TRBV10-2 and TRBJ1-5; a possible D gene is TRBD1 (6 bases). The CDR3 extends over 14 amino acids. Germline V lookup: CDR1 WSHSY, CDR2 SAAADI. V lost 2 bases to trimming and J lost 6 bases, with 11 bases between them. CDR3 amino acids: CASSETGSGQPQHF. CDR3 DNA: TGCGCCAGCAGTGAGACAGGGAGTGGTCAGCCCCAGCATTTT.

The V call is TRBV5-5, the J call TRBJ2-6; possibly TRBD1 for D (6 bases). Trimming shortened V by 1 base and J by 0 bases, and 8 bases separated the two germline ends. Germline CDR1 SGHKS, CDR2 YYEKEE (reference sequence). The CDR3 extends over 16 amino acids. The CDR3 DNA reads as TGTGCCAGCAGCTTGTACAGGGCCTCTGGGGCCAACGTCCTGACTTTC. It specifies CASSLYRASGANVLTF.

The chain's CDR3 is CASSGTGGAGTEAFF. In DNA, the CDR3 is TGTGCCAGCTCAGGTACAGGGGGCGCTGGCACTGAAGCTTTCTTT. This chain uses TRBV18 with TRBJ1-1, with 9 bases lining up with TRBD1. CDR3 length: 15 amino acids. The germline CDR1 and CDR2 sequences are KGHSH and LQKENI. The trim removed 5 bases at V and 4 bases at J, leaving 8 bases unmatched.

The rearrangement links TRBV3-1 (or the pseudogene TRBV3-2) to TRBJ2-1, with D possibly being TRBD1 (5 bases). The V gene's germline CDR1 is LGHDT and CDR2 YNNKEL (reference sequence). V dropped 5 bases and J dropped 8 bases, with 10 bases sitting between them. The CDR3 spans 12 residues. In nucleotides, the CDR3 is TGTGCCAGCAGCTTCAGGGTGCATGAGCAGTTCTTC. Encoded protein: CASSFRVHEQFF.

This chain joins TRBV30 and TRBJ1-2, with D unclear. The CDR3 is 15 residues long. V lost 0 bases and J 0 bases, leaving 11 bases between the germline ends. CDR1 and CDR2 from the germline V gene are GTSNPN and SVGIG (reference sequence). CDR3 bases: TGTGCCTGGAGTGTTAGCACGCTTCCTAACTATGGCTACACCTTC. It yields the protein CAWSVSTLPNYGYTF.

The V gene is TRBV28, the J gene TRBJ1-4, with a possible D match to TRBD1 (6 bases). Between the trimmed V and J ends, which lost 5 bases and 5 bases, there was a span of 15 bases. CDR1 is MDHEN, CDR2 SYDVKM, per germline. The length of the CDR3 is 15 residues. The CDR3 DNA sequence: TGTGCCAGCAGTCCAGCCGGGACACGGAATGAAAAACTGTTTTTT. Protein product: CASSPAGTRNEKLFF.

This chain joins TRBV6-5 and TRBJ1-1, with TRBD1 as a possible D gene (6 bases). The CDR3 runs to 13 residues. The germline gives CDR1 MNHEY, CDR2 SVGAGI. The V end lost 4 bases, the J end lost 5 bases, and 11 bases lay between the germline ends. The CDR3 loop is CASSLKRGTEAFF. The CDR3 DNA sequence: TGTGCCAGCAGTTTAAAGAGGGGGACTGAAGCTTTCTTT.

A few counts support this clone. CDR3 protein: CASSLGGTGINYGYTF. CDR3 sequence (DNA): TGTGCCAGCAGCTTAGGTGGGACAGGGATTAACTATGGCTACACCTTC. This sequence joins TRBV7-6 and TRBJ1-2; TRBD1 matches 9 bases. J was trimmed by 1 base and V by 1 base; bases with no gene match: 4. Germline V gene data show CDR1 as SGHVS and CDR2 as FNYEAQ. The CDR3 loop spans 16 amino acids. The full variable domain, in which reference TRBV7-6 and TRBJ1-2 provide the parts outside the CDR3, is GAGVSQSPRYKVTKRGQDVALRCDPISGHVSLYWYRQALGQGPEFLTYFNYEAQQDKSGLPNDRFSAERPEGSISTLTIQRTEQRDSAMYRCASSLGGTGINYGYTFGSGTRLTVV.

The chain employs TRBV30 and TRBJ1-2; 8 bases are shared with TRBD1. Germline V gene data show CDR1 as GTSNPN and CDR2 as SVGIG (reference sequence). The J segment lost 8 bases and the V segment lost 2 bases, leaving 16 bases of the junction unmatched. This CDR3 comprises 16 residues. CDR3 residues: CAWSSQTTTGVKGYTF. The CDR3 DNA reads as TGTGCCTGGAGTTCTCAAACGACGACAGGGGTAAAAGGCTACACCTTC.

To note about this clone: The germline gene is not matched at one end of the junction; a read error may be the cause. The chain links TRBV6-5 to TRBJ1-2; a possible D gene is TRBD1 (6 bases). This CDR3 is built from 11 residues. The germline V gene encodes CDR1 MNHEY and CDR2 SVGAGI. CDR3: CASSQQGRQSF. The CDR3 coding sequence is TGTGCCAGCAGCCAACAGGGAAGGCAGTCCTTC.

The V and J genes are TRBV10-2 and TRBJ2-5; 11 bases map to TRBD2. This CDR3 has 14 residues. Germline-derived CDR1 and CDR2 are WSHSY and SAAADI. Trimming removed 6 bases from V and 4 bases from J; junction bases left unmatched: 4. Here the CDR3 reads CASRLAGGGETQYF. As DNA, the CDR3 is TGCGCCAGCAGATTAGCGGGGGGGGGAGAGACCCAGTACTTC.

The chain combines TRBV2 with TRBJ1-3; D not certain. This CDR3 is built from 15 residues. The germline gives CDR1 SNHLY, CDR2 FYNNEI. Between the trimmed V and J ends, which lost 2 bases and 2 bases, there was a span of 10 bases. CDR3 sequence (DNA): TGTGCCAGCAGTGAACAGATTCCACCTGGAAACACCATATATTTT. It encodes CASSEQIPPGNTIYF.

The chain combines TRBV28 with TRBJ2-7; possibly TRBD2 for D (6 bases). This CDR3 has 14 residues. Germline loops: CDR1 MDHEN, CDR2 SYDVKM. Deletions cut 5 bases from V and 3 bases from J, with 14 bases between. The DNA of the CDR3 is TGTGCCAGCAGTCCTAGCCTGGGGGGCTACGAGCAGTACTTC. This sequence encodes CASSPSLGGYEQYF.

As concerns this clone: The sample carries other DNA sequences with the same CDR3. V usage is TRBV5-1 and J usage is TRBJ1-2; possible D gene TRBD1, 6 bases. With 0 bases removed from V and 3 bases from J, the gap between germline ends came to 6 bases. The germline V gene has CDR1 SGHRS and CDR2 YFSETQ. The CDR3 spans 13 residues. As DNA, the CDR3 is TGCGCCAGCAGCTTGGGACAGGACTATGGCTACACCTTC. Its protein product is CASSLGQDYGYTF.

The chain has TRBV7-8 and TRBJ1-2, with 9 bases that match TRBD1. Germline V gives CDR1 SGHVS, CDR2 FQNEAQ. This CDR3 is 16 amino acids long. V dropped 5 bases and J dropped 2; count of bases not matched to a gene: 9. DNA for the CDR3: TGTGCCAGCAGCGTCAAGTCCGGGACAGGGAACTATGGCTACACCTTC. Protein product: CASSVKSGTGNYGYTF.

The J gene is TRBJ2-1, the V gene TRBV27, with 13 bases that match TRBD2. The germline V gene encodes CDR1 MNHEY and CDR2 SMNVEV (reference sequence). CDR3 length: 16 amino acids. J lost 7 bases, V lost 4 bases, and 7 bases had no gene match. The DNA for the CDR3 is TGTGCCAGCAGTTCAAAACAACTAGCGGGAGGGAATGAGCAGTTCTTC. Translated, it gives CASSSKQLAGGNEQFF.

In its sample, this clone was seen once. V usage is TRBV19 and J usage is TRBJ1-2; TRBD1 matches at 8 bases. Unmatched junction bases numbered 11, after V lost 3 bases and J lost 8 bases. Germline CDR1 and CDR2: LNHDA and SQIVND (reference sequence). The CDR3 consists of 15 residues. In nucleotides, the CDR3 is TGTGCCAGTAGTATTCTAGTAGGAGGACAGGGAGGCTACACCTTC. Its translation is CASSILVGGQGGYTF.

The chain carries TRBV5-6 and TRBJ1-5; 8 bases align to TRBD1. The CDR3 covers 15 residues. Germline trimming cut 4 bases from V and 1 base from J; bases unmatched to any gene: 4. Germline values: CDR1 SGHDT, CDR2 YYEEEE. CDR3: CASSRGQASNQPQHF. The CDR3 coding sequence is TGTGCCAGCAGCCGGGGACAGGCAAGCAATCAGCCCCAGCATTTT.

This chain links TRBV19 with TRBJ2-1; TRBD2 agrees at 9 bases. The trim removed 5 bases at V and 7 bases at J, leaving 15 bases unmatched. The CDR3 spans 17 residues. Germline CDR1 LNHDA, CDR2 SQIVND (reference sequence). The CDR3 is CASSALGLAGSYNEQFF. As DNA, the CDR3 is TGTGCCAGTAGTGCTCTTGGGCTAGCGGGATCGTATAATGAGCAGTTCTTC.

This chain links TRBV11-2 with TRBJ2-5, with D perhaps matching TRBD2 (6 bases). V was cut by 7 bases and J by 5 bases, with 26 bases left in between. Germline-derived CDR1 and CDR2 are SGHAT and FQNNGV. CDR3 length equals 17 residues. The CDR3 reads CASTLLSRGALRETQYF. DNA of the CDR3: TGTGCCAGCACCCTCCTATCGCGGGGAGCCTTAAGGGAGACCCAGTACTTC.

The J gene is TRBJ2-3, the V gene TRBV5-5; 8 bases match TRBD2. Unmatched junction bases numbered 11, after V lost 2 bases and J lost 0 bases. The CDR3 is 18 amino acids. CDR1 is SGHKS, CDR2 YYEKEE, per germline (reference sequence). The chain's CDR3 is CASSLQIAGSYSTDTQYF. CDR3 DNA sequence: TGTGCCAGCAGCTTACAAATAGCGGGGAGCTATAGCACAGATACGCAGTATTTT.